This T cell receptor beta chain derives from a study of Graves' ophthalmopathy and Graves' hyperthyroidism. General study points: A model built from 13 signatures distinguished ophthalmopathy from stable hyperthyroidism with approximately 89% sensitivity and 81.08% specificity. Among expanded thyroid clonotypes above 0.001 frequency, most also occurred in blood.

Judged by abundance, this clonotype is medium-sized. Its antigen remains unknown. The authors amplified TCR beta CDR3 regions, and they did so from RNA transcripts for repertoire sequencing. First-round RT-PCR used HTBI primers; second-round multiplex PCR followed. TCRdb re-analysed the multiplex PCR reads in MiXCR, keeping a single row per CDR3 protein. The table lists some 15,000 distinct CDR3 sequences, roughly 50% of them singletons, with about 47% in the top ten. This CDR3 has 15 amino acids. Germline CDR1 is SGHVS and CDR2 is FNYEAQ. V shed 4 bases and J shed 0 bases, with 9 bases lying between them. Researchers turned away patients with other autoimmune diseases, uncontrolled infections, pregnancy or lactation. PBMCs were density-gradient isolated from approximately 9.8 ml fresh blood.

The chain carries TRBV7-6 and TRBJ1-4; D gene ambiguous. The TCR comes from a woman aged 25 to 39 with Graves' ophthalmopathy. The material sequenced was peripheral blood. DNA for the CDR3: TGTGCCAGCAGCTCCCGATTTGCAACTAATGAAAAACTGTTTTTT. The encoded protein is CASSSRFATNEKLFF. Complete variable domain (other parts from reference TRBV7-6 and TRBJ1-4): GAGVSQSPRYKVTKRGQDVALRCDPISGHVSLYWYRQALGQGPEFLTYFNYEAQQDKSGLPNDRFSAERPEGSISTLTIQRTEQRDSAMYRCASSSRFATNEKLFFGSGTQLSVL.